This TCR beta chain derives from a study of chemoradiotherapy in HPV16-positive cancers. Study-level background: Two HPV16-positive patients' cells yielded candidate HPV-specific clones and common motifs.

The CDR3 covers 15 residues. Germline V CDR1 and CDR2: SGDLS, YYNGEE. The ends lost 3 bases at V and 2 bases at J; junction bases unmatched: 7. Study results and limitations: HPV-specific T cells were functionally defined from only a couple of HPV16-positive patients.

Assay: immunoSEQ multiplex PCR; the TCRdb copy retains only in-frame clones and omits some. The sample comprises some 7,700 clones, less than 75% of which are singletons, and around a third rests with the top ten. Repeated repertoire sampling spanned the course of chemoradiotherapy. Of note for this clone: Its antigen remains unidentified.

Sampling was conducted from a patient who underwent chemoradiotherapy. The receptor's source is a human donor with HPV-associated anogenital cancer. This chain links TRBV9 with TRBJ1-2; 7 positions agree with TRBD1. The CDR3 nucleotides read TGTGCCAGCAGCGGGTACCTGACAGGGAACTATGGCTACACCTTC. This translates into CASSGYLTGNYGYTF.